These 11 T cell receptor beta chains share one sample of origin, sequenced in a study of beta chain features in type 1 diabetes. The investigators reverse transcribed all of the isolated RNA, so they sequenced expressed TCRB transcripts. The table came from immunoSEQ multiplex PCR; TCRdb's copy has only in-frame clones and leaves some out. In the table there are approximately 160,000 clones, over 7.5% of which are singletons. The sample comprised central memory CD4+ T cells from blood. These receptors all stem from a woman aged 18-29 years in good health.

This clone was counted only a few times. The rearrangement links TRBV21-1 to TRBJ2-7; the table's D gene call, TRBD1, was not cross checked with the DNA. TRBV21-1 is a documented pseudogene. This CDR3 region has 17 residues. DNA of the CDR3: TGTGCCAGCAGCACCCTAAAGTGGGCCGACCTCTCCTACGAGCAGTACTTC. Its translation: CASSTLKWADLSYEQYF.

In this sample, this clone turned up a few times. The chain joins TRBV18 to TRBJ2-3; maybe TRBD2 (6 bases). Trimming left V 3 bases short and J 1 base short, with 8 bases between. Per germline, CDR1 KGHSH and CDR2 LQKENI. The CDR3 is 14 residues long. CDR3 sequence: CASSPWGGTDTQYF. The CDR3 region has the DNA TGTGCCAGCTCACCCTGGGGGGGCACAGATACGCAGTATTTT.

This clone was detected only a few times. J is TRBJ1-2 and V is TRBV2; 7 nucleotides align to TRBD1. The V gene end was trimmed by 10 bases and the J gene end by 0 bases; junction bases not matched to a gene: 5. The CDR3 contains 13 residues. Germline CDR1 is SNHLY and CDR2 is FYNNEI. The CDR3 here is CAITGQTNYGYTF. For the CDR3, the DNA is TGTGCCATCACGGGACAGACTAACTATGGCTACACCTTC.

A few counts support this clone. This sequence joins TRBV5-4 and TRBJ2-5, with 13 bases that match TRBD2. CDR3 length equals 15 residues. Germline loops: CDR1 SGHNT, CDR2 YYREEE (reference sequence). V shed 4 bases, J shed 2 bases, and the junction held 2 bases outside the gene matches. The CDR3 DNA reads TGTGCCAGCAGCCCGGGACTAGCGGGGCAAGAGACCCAGTACTTC. Encoded protein: CASSPGLAGQETQYF.

This clone has more than one count but fewer than ten. The chain combines TRBV7-2 with TRBJ1-1, with D tentatively TRBD1 (5 bases). The CDR3 extends over 14 amino acids. Germline assignment: CDR1 SGHTA and CDR2 FQGNSA. The V end was cut by 3 bases, the J end by 3 bases, with 11 bases between. The CDR3 DNA reads as TGTGCCAGCAGCTTGACCTCAGGGTACACTGAAGCTTTCTTT. This codes for CASSLTSGYTEAFF.

This clone has a handful of counts. The chain has TRBV5-4 and TRBJ1-2; D is ambiguous. Trimming shortened V by 2 bases and J by 2 bases, and 13 bases separated the two germline ends. From germline, CDR1 is SGHNT and CDR2 YYREEE (reference sequence). The CDR3 contains 15 residues. CDR3 loop: CASSFWGAGNYGYTF. CDR3 sequence (DNA): TGTGCCAGCAGCTTTTGGGGTGCGGGGAACTATGGCTACACCTTC.

The chain couples TRBV7-9 to TRBJ1-2, with D possibly being TRBD1 (5 bases). V lost 6 bases to trimming and J lost 6 bases, with 11 bases between them. The CDR3 runs to 12 residues. Germline V gene lookup returns CDR1 SEHNR and CDR2 FQNEAQ (reference sequence). CDR3 bases: TGTGCCAGCAGTAGGGGCGAAGATGGCTACACCTTC. It codes for CASSRGEDGYTF.

At least ten counts were recorded for this clone. This rearrangement joins TRBV25-1 to TRBJ2-5, with D possibly being TRBD1 (6 bases). Per the germline V gene, CDR1 is MGHDK and CDR2 is SYGVNS. V was pared by 7 bases and J by 5 bases, with 17 bases between. This CDR3 is built from 14 residues. CDR3: CASKGVFQRETQYF. As DNA, the CDR3 is TGTGCCAGCAAGGGGGTCTTCCAGCGGGAGACCCAGTACTTC.

This clone was recorded at least ten times. V gene TRBV14 combines with J gene TRBJ2-5, with D possibly being TRBD2 (5 bases). Per the germline V gene, CDR1 is SGHDN and CDR2 is FVKESK. The CDR3 loop spans 11 amino acids. Trimming removed 5 bases at V and 5 bases at J, with 6 bases between. The CDR3 is CASSRGETQYF. The CDR3 DNA reads as TGTGCCAGCAGCAGAGGGGAGACCCAGTACTTC.

The rearrangement uses TRBV7-2 and TRBJ2-2; 9 bases match TRBD1. Germline V CDR1 and CDR2: SGHTA, FQGNSA. This CDR3 comprises 15 residues. Trimming removed 5 bases from V and 6 bases from J; junction bases left unmatched: 7. The CDR3 DNA reads TGTGCCAGCAGCCCCCCGGGACAGGGACCCGGGGAGCTGTTTTTT. This encodes CASSPPGQGPGELFF.

This chain uses TRBV30 with TRBJ2-1, with D perhaps TRBD2 (6 bases). The CDR3 loop spans 11 amino acids. Germline V gene data show CDR1 as GTSNPN and CDR2 as SVGIG (reference sequence). V shed 8 bases and J shed 5 bases, with 10 bases lying between them. The CDR3 sequence is CAGEENNEQFF. The CDR3 nucleotides are TGTGCCGGGGAGGAAAACAATGAGCAGTTCTTC.